The 22 T cell receptor beta chains reported below all come from one sample, sequenced in a study of blood T cell repertoires in COVID-19. Sequencing used immunoSEQ multiplex PCR; TCRdb keeps in-frame clones, though not all of them. The table lists 160,000 or so clones, roughly 87% of them singletons, with 1% to 1.5% in the top ten. Input material: PBMCs or T cells enriched from blood (not recorded which). Receptors originate from a human donor with acute COVID-19. The donor label of this sample is uncertain.

The genes are TRBV9 and TRBJ2-3, with TRBD2 identical over 9 bases. CDR3 size: 15 residues. The J segment lost 6 bases and the V segment lost 4 bases, leaving 9 bases of the junction unmatched. Germline loops: CDR1 SGDLS, CDR2 YYNGEE. The CDR3 sequence is CASSPWGTSMDTQYF. The CDR3 bases are TGTGCCAGCAGCCCATGGGGGACTAGCATGGATACGCAGTATTTT.

About this clone: Other DNA sequences in the sample encode the same CDR3. The chain combines TRBV19 with TRBJ2-5, with 8 bases lining up with TRBD1. The CDR3 is made up of 14 amino acids. Trimming at V came to 3 bases and at J to 1 base, leaving 1 base not matched to a gene. The V gene's germline CDR1 is LNHDA and CDR2 SQIVND (reference sequence). This CDR3 is CASSITGGQETQYF. The CDR3 DNA follows: TGTGCCAGTAGTATTACAGGGGGCCAAGAGACCCAGTACTTC.

The CDR3 DNA reads as TGTGCCAGCAGTTTCGAGGAGGGGTTCTACGAGCAGTACTTC. Translating gives CASSFEEGFYEQYF. The chain uses TRBV6-2 or TRBV6-3 and TRBJ2-7; D might be TRBD2 (6 bases). CDR1 and CDR2 (germline): MNHEY, SVGEGT. Between the trimmed V and J ends, which lost 4 bases and 3 bases, there was a span of 13 bases. CDR3 size: 14 residues.

The chain uses TRBV5-1 and TRBJ2-5, with TRBD2 as a possible D gene (5 bases). V shed 2 bases and J shed 5 bases, with 13 bases lying between them. The CDR3 contains 14 residues. Per germline, CDR1 SGHRS and CDR2 YFSETQ. CDR3 in amino acids: CASSFDYPGETQYF. The CDR3 DNA is TGCGCCAGCAGCTTTGACTACCCCGGCGAGACCCAGTACTTC.

The chain joins TRBV4-2 to TRBJ2-4; 11 nucleotides agree with TRBD2. J gave up 1 base and V 2 bases, and 1 base lay outside the gene matches. CDR3 size: 16 residues. Germline V gene sequence: CDR1 LGHNA, CDR2 YNFKEQ. As DNA, the CDR3 is TGTGCCAGCAGCCAACCTAGCGGGGGGGCCAAAAACATTCAGTACTTC. Translated, it gives CASSQPSGGAKNIQYF.

The J gene is TRBJ1-1, the V gene TRBV12-3 or TRBV12-4; 7 bases match TRBD1. The CDR3 is 12 residues long. The J segment lost 10 bases and the V segment lost 5 bases, leaving 7 bases of the junction unmatched. The CDR3 loop is CASSPREGAAFF. DNA of the CDR3: TGTGCCAGCAGTCCCCGGGAGGGGGCAGCTTTCTTT.

This clone was observed a single time. The chain joins TRBV19 to TRBJ2-5, with TRBD2 matching 7 bases. Germline CDR1 reads LNHDA; CDR2 reads SQIVND (reference sequence). The CDR3 length is 15 residues. V was clipped by 4 bases and J by 5 bases; unmatched bases: 10. CDR3 in amino acids: CASSTGGALWETQYF. DNA of the CDR3: TGTGCCAGTAGTACGGGGGGAGCGTTGTGGGAGACCCAGTACTTC.

V usage is TRBV4-1 and J usage is TRBJ2-5; 9 positions agree with TRBD2. Per germline, CDR1 MGHRA and CDR2 YSYEKL. The CDR3 has 15 amino acids. V trimming: 0 bases; J trimming: 7 bases; junction bases outside the gene matches: 6. The DNA for the CDR3 is TGCGCCAGCAGCCAAGAGACTAGCGGCCTCGCGACCCAGTACTTC. This translates into CASSQETSGLATQYF.

Here the CDR3 reads CASSLDGTQPYEQYF. The DNA of the CDR3 is TGTGCCAGCAGCTTGGATGGGACACAACCCTACGAGCAGTACTTC. The V and J genes are TRBV5-8 and TRBJ2-7, with a possible D match to TRBD1 (6 bases). CDR3 length: 15 residues. Germline V gives CDR1 SGHTS, CDR2 YDEGEE. Trimming left V 0 bases short and J 2 bases short, with 12 bases between.

The rearrangement joins TRBV14 to TRBJ1-1, with 11 bases lining up with TRBD1. Germline V CDR1 and CDR2: SGHDN, FVKESK. This CDR3 is 16 amino acids long. The V gene end was trimmed by 2 bases and the J gene end by 5 bases; junction bases not matched to a gene: 7. CDR3 nucleotide sequence: TGTGCCAGCAGCCAAATGAGGACAGGGGGCTGGACTGAAGCTTTCTTT. Its translation: CASSQMRTGGWTEAFF. Variable domain in full (rest from reference TRBV14 and TRBJ1-1): EAGVTQFPSHSVIEKGQTVTLRCDPISGHDNLYWYRRVMGKEIKFLLHFVKESKQDESGMPNNRFLAERTGGTYSTLKVQPAELEDSGVYFCASSQMRTGGWTEAFFGQGTRLTVV.

This sequence joins TRBV15 and TRBJ2-1; maybe TRBD1 (6 bases). The CDR3 length is 14 residues. The germline V gene has CDR1 LNHNV and CDR2 YYDKDF (reference sequence). Trimming cost V 0 bases and J 6 bases, with 9 bases left between them. CDR3: CATSRDNRANEQFF. CDR3 coding DNA: TGTGCCACCAGCAGAGATAACAGGGCCAATGAGCAGTTCTTC.

This chain connects TRBV6-4 to TRBJ2-7; 7 bases agree with TRBD2. This CDR3 spans 19 amino acids. CDR1 is MRHNA and CDR2 is SNTAGT in the germline V gene. The ends lost 3 bases at V and 1 base at J; junction bases unmatched: 18. The CDR3 sequence: CASSEESAGLRAASYEQYF. DNA for the CDR3: TGTGCCAGCAGTGAGGAATCAGCGGGGCTGCGGGCTGCTTCCTACGAGCAGTACTTC.

The chain recombines TRBV5-4 with TRBJ2-1; TRBD1 matches at 7 bases. The trim removed 4 bases at V and 0 bases at J, leaving 13 bases unmatched. Germline lookup yields CDR1 SGHNT and CDR2 YYREEE (reference sequence). The CDR3 consists of 18 residues. The CDR3 DNA follows: TGTGCCAGCAGCGGGGGACAGCCGATATCTAGCTCCTACAATGAGCAGTTCTTC. Its translation: CASSGGQPISSSYNEQFF.

This clone was observed a single time. This chain links TRBV6-5 with TRBJ1-3, with 8 bases aligning to TRBD1. Trimming removed 5 bases from V and 1 base from J; junction bases left unmatched: 4. CDR1 is MNHEY, CDR2 SVGAGI, per germline. The CDR3 length is 15 residues. In DNA form, the CDR3 reads TGTGCCAGCAGTACCCGGACAGGGTCTGGAAACACCATATATTTT. This sequence encodes CASSTRTGSGNTIYF.

This clone has just a few counts. The chain recombines TRBV24-1 with TRBJ1-1; D unresolved. The CDR3 is 16 amino acids. Trimming shortened V by 5 bases and J by 2 bases, and 17 bases separated the two germline ends. The germline V gene encodes CDR1 KGHDR and CDR2 SFDVKD. The CDR3 nucleotides read TGTGCCACCAGTGCCAAACGGCTTGGGCACAACACTGAAGCTTTCTTT. Its protein product is CATSAKRLGHNTEAFF.

The gene calls are TRBV2 and TRBJ2-5; the D gene is possibly TRBD2 (5 bases). Germline CDR1 reads SNHLY; CDR2 reads FYNNEI. CDR3 size: 14 residues. V lost 6 bases and J 5 bases, leaving 16 bases between the germline ends. The CDR3 nucleotides read TGTGCCAGCAGGGCCCGACTGGGGAGTGAGACCCAGTACTTC. Translation gives CASRARLGSETQYF.

The chain employs TRBV5-6 and TRBJ2-1, with 7 nucleotides matching TRBD1. CDR3 length: 15 amino acids. Per the germline V gene, CDR1 is SGHDT and CDR2 is YYEEEE. Trimming removed 2 bases from V and 0 bases from J; junction bases left unmatched: 2. CDR3 bases: TGTGCCAGCAGCTTAACAGGGGCCTCCTACAATGAGCAGTTCTTC. The encoded protein is CASSLTGASYNEQFF. Combining the CDR3 with reference TRBV5-6 and TRBJ2-1 gives the whole variable domain DAGVTQSPTHLIKTRGQQVTLRCSPKSGHDTVSWYQQALGQGPQFIFQYYEEEERQRGNFPDRFSGHQFPNYSSELNVNALLLGDSALYLCASSLTGASYNEQFFGPGTRLTVL.

This clone has just one count. The V gene is TRBV19, the J gene TRBJ1-5; the match to TRBD1 covers 9 bases. The CDR3 runs to 15 residues. CDR1 is LNHDA, CDR2 SQIVND, per germline (reference sequence). V lost 6 bases, J lost 5 bases, and 8 bases stayed unmatched. CDR3 sequence reads: CASRLGQGYHQPQHF. The CDR3 bases are TGTGCCAGTAGGCTGGGACAGGGTTATCATCAGCCCCAGCATTTT.

The genes are TRBV3-1 (or the pseudogene TRBV3-2) and TRBJ1-4; D unclear. Between the trimmed V and J ends, which lost 3 bases and 8 bases, there was a span of 10 bases. This CDR3 has 13 residues. Germline V gene data show CDR1 as LGHDT and CDR2 as YNNKEL (reference sequence). The CDR3 protein is CASSQAPGEKLFF. The CDR3 DNA sequence: TGTGCCAGCAGCCAGGCGCCGGGAGAAAAACTGTTTTTT.

The J gene is TRBJ1-1, the V gene TRBV9; a weak D match, TRBD1 (5 bases). Deletions cut 0 bases from V and 5 bases from J, with 23 bases between. This CDR3 contains 18 residues. Germline values: CDR1 SGDLS, CDR2 YYNGEE. The CDR3 bases are TGTGCCAGCAGCGTAGACTGGAGGGGAGGATCCTCTCGAACTGAAGCTTTCTTT. This gives the protein CASSVDWRGGSSRTEAFF.

This clone is a singleton in its sample. The chain combines TRBV5-4 with TRBJ2-5; perhaps TRBD2 as D (6 bases). Trimming shortened V by 4 bases and J by 5 bases, and 18 bases separated the two germline ends. Germline CDR1 SGHNT, CDR2 YYREEE (reference sequence). This CDR3 is built from 15 residues. CDR3 in DNA: TGTGCCAGCAGCGGGTCGGGAGCCCTACTCGAGACCCAGTACTTC. This translates into CASSGSGALLETQYF.

The chain carries TRBV5-5 and TRBJ1-2; TRBD1 might be the D (5 bases). The CDR3 spans 15 residues. The V gene's germline CDR1 is SGHKS and CDR2 YYEKEE (reference sequence). V was cut by 0 bases and J by 2 bases, with 11 bases left in between. The CDR3 here is CASSLGAGINYGYTF. The CDR3 DNA is TGTGCCAGCAGCTTGGGGGCAGGGATAAACTATGGCTACACCTTC. The full variable domain, in which reference TRBV5-5 and TRBJ1-2 provide the parts outside the CDR3, is DAGVTQSPTHLIKTRGQQVTLRCSPISGHKSVSWYQQVLGQGPQFIFQYYEKEERGRGNFPDRFSARQFPNYSSELNVNALLLGDSALYLCASSLGAGINYGYTFGSGTRLTVV.